These 10 T cell receptor beta chains originate from one sample sequenced in a study of blood T cell repertoires in COVID-19. Assay used: immunoSEQ multiplex PCR; TCRdb lists only in-frame clones, some missing. The profile covers more than 200,000 clones, with approximately 86% appearing a single time and just under 2% taken by the ten largest. Sequencing was carried out using peripheral blood. The receptors were sampled from a man younger than 40 with active or convalescent COVID-19.

The chain links TRBV5-4 to TRBJ2-6; no clear D. There are 13 residues in the CDR3. V was trimmed by 7 bases and J by 4 bases, leaving 9 bases between them. Germline-derived CDR1 and CDR2 are SGHNT and YYREEE (reference sequence). The CDR3 spells CASLLAGANVLTF. The DNA for the CDR3 is TGTGCCAGCCTCTTAGCCGGGGCCAACGTCCTGACTTTC. The whole variable domain, remainder taken from reference TRBV5-4 and TRBJ2-6, is ETGVTQSPTHLIKTRGQQVTLRCSSQSGHNTVSWYQQALGQGPQFIFQYYREEENGRGNFPPRFSGLQFPNYSSELNVNALELDDSALYLCASLLAGANVLTFGAGSRLTVL.

The chain recombines TRBV7-3 with TRBJ1-1; 7 nucleotides match TRBD1. V trimming: 6 bases; J trimming: 1 base; junction bases outside the gene matches: 11. CDR3 size: 16 residues. Germline V gene lookup returns CDR1 SGHTA and CDR2 FQGTGA. The CDR3 DNA follows: TGTGCCAGCAGTCGGCAAGGGGACAGCTCGAACACTGAAGCTTTCTTT. Translated: CASSRQGDSSNTEAFF. The complete variable domain, with remaining parts taken from reference TRBV7-3 and TRBJ1-1, reads GAGVSQTPSNKVTEKGKYVELRCDPISGHTALYWYRQSLGQGPEFLIYFQGTGAADDSGLPNDRFFAVRPEGSVSTLKIQRTERGDSAVYLCASSRQGDSSNTEAFFGQGTRLTVV.

CDR3 coding DNA: TGTGCCAGCAGCTTCGTAACAGGGGGCAGGTCTGAAGCTTTCTTT. Its protein product is CASSFVTGGRSEAFF. The chain couples TRBV7-2 to TRBJ1-1; 9 nucleotides match TRBD1. V lost 3 bases, J lost 6 bases, and 8 bases stayed unmatched. The CDR3 is 15 residues long. CDR1 is SGHTA and CDR2 is FQGNSA in the germline V gene.

The CDR3 is CASSLAGTSGGVRDTQYF. The DNA of the CDR3 is TGTGCCAGCAGCTTAGCCGGGACTAGCGGGGGGGTACGGGATACGCAGTATTTT. The chain is built from TRBV7-6 and TRBJ2-3; TRBD2 agrees at 16 bases. CDR1 SGHVS and CDR2 FNYEAQ come from the germline V gene. V lost 0 bases, J lost 6 bases, and 6 bases stayed unmatched. The CDR3 is 18 amino acids.

The rearrangement joins TRBV19 to TRBJ1-4, with 9 bases matching TRBD1. Germline CDR1 and CDR2: LNHDA and SQIVND (reference sequence). This CDR3 spans 15 amino acids. With 6 bases clipped from V and 10 bases from J, the junction kept 12 bases outside the gene matches. The CDR3 here is CASRTPGQGSGKLFF. DNA of the CDR3: TGTGCCAGTAGAACACCGGGACAGGGATCCGGAAAACTGTTTTTT. The full variable domain, its missing parts supplied by reference TRBV19 and TRBJ1-4, is DGGITQSPKYLFRKEGQNVTLSCEQNLNHDAMYWYRQDPGQGLRLIYYSQIVNDFQKGDIAEGYSVSREKKESFPLTVTSAQKNPTAFYLCASRTPGQGSGKLFFGSGTQLSVL.

The sample holds a few counts of this clone. The chain couples TRBV6-5 to TRBJ1-1; TRBD1 aligns across 7 bases. This CDR3 is 16 amino acids long. The V segment lost 4 bases and the J segment 0 bases; nucleotides outside the gene matches: 8. The germline gives CDR1 MNHEY, CDR2 SVGAGI. CDR3 sequence: CASSLTGATMNTEAFF. For the CDR3, the DNA is TGTGCCAGCAGTTTAACAGGGGCTACTATGAACACTGAAGCTTTCTTT.

The chain joins TRBV9 to TRBJ2-1, with TRBD2 matching over 7 bases. Germline assignment: CDR1 SGDLS and CDR2 YYNGEE. This CDR3 spans 17 amino acids. V was pared by 4 bases and J by 0 bases, with 10 bases of the junction left unmatched. The CDR3 DNA reads as TGTGCCAGCAGCCCCGTAGGGCGGGGGAGCTCCTACAATGAGCAGTTCTTC. Amino acid sequence: CASSPVGRGSSYNEQFF.

The chain joins TRBV13 to TRBJ1-1, with D possibly TRBD1 on 6 matching bases. This CDR3 is 15 amino acids long. The V gene's germline CDR1 is PRHDT and CDR2 FYEKMQ (reference sequence). V dropped 3 bases and J dropped 1 base, with 12 bases sitting between them. The CDR3 nucleotides are TGTGCCAGCAGCTTTTTAGGGACACCGAACACTGAAGCTTTCTTT. Translated: CASSFLGTPNTEAFF.

The chain links TRBV7-9 to TRBJ2-5, with 9 bases fitting TRBD1. The CDR3 is made up of 13 amino acids. Trimming took 0 bases from V and 12 from J; bases not matched to a gene: 5. Germline V gene lookup returns CDR1 SEHNR and CDR2 FQNEAQ (reference sequence). The chain's CDR3 is CASSLANDRGKYF. CDR3 DNA: TGTGCCAGCAGCTTAGCAAATGACAGGGGGAAGTACTTC.

This clone has more than one count but fewer than ten. V and J are TRBV12-3 or TRBV12-4 and TRBJ1-2, with D possibly matching TRBD1 (5 bases). V shed 3 bases and J shed 5 bases, with 7 bases lying between them. The CDR3 loop spans 12 amino acids. Here the CDR3 reads CASSLTAYGYTF. For the CDR3, the DNA is TGTGCCAGCAGTTTGACAGCATATGGCTACACCTTC.